The T cell receptor beta chain under discussion was sequenced for a study of blood T cell repertoires in COVID-19. The overall study: Specimens from acute and convalescent COVID-19 originated in the United States, Italy and Spain. PBMCs, B-cell-depleted T cells, or T cells were the source of the cDNA or gDNA that made up the material.

The CDR3 runs to 16 residues. J gave up 5 bases and V 0 bases, and 8 bases lay outside the gene matches. CDR1 and CDR2 from the germline V gene are LGHDT and YNNKEL (reference sequence). Authors' processing steps: Cell counts per sample came from amplifying reference gene primers. Measured with immunoSEQ multiplex PCR; TCRdb has only the in-frame clones, and not every one. V and J calls and clone size come straight from that table; D and trimming were deduced from the DNA. Of roughly 140,000 clones in the sample, 75% to 90% were seen once. The chain couples TRBV3-1 (or the pseudogene TRBV3-2) to TRBJ2-5; 8 bases match TRBD2. Sequencing was performed on peripheral blood. The receptor's source is a woman aged 70-85 years with acute or convalescent COVID-19. The CDR3 DNA reads TGTGCCAGCAGCCAAGATCTCGGGGGGGCTTGGGAGACCCAGTACTTC. This codes for CASSQDLGGAWETQYF.